These T cell receptor beta chains were read from a single sample in a study of T-cell memory formation after mild COVID-19. TCRdb re-analysed the 5' RACE reads in MiXCR, keeping a single row per CDR3 protein. The sample consists of around 200,000 distinct CDR3 sequences, approximately 30% of them appearing once. Sequenced sample: PBMCs or a T cell subset sorted from them (not recorded which). Every receptor here comes from an adult woman who had mild COVID-19 (a few samples of this study predate the infection). Cell type and time point are not known. Both conserved end residues are part of each CDR3. The order of the fields is clone size, D gene, V gene, J gene, CDR3 protein, CDR3 DNA. The D gene is left open where the match is weak. The size entry is marked missing in some rows and otherwise reads once, few, many or a size class.

>few|.|TRBV7-4|TRBJ2-7
CASSPRRRQRSRYEQYF
TGTGCCAGCAGCCCCAGGCGCAGACAGCGGTCACGCTACGAGCAGTACTTC
>.|.|TRBV18|TRBJ1-1
CASSPIRENTEAFF
TGTGCCAGCTCACCAATCAGAGAAAACACTGAAGCTTTCTTT
>.|TRBD1|TRBV5-6|TRBJ1-2
CASSLGSSQGGYGYTF
TGTGCCAGCAGCTTGGGGTCCTCACAGGGGGGCTATGGCTACACCTTC
>once|TRBD1|TRBV12-3/TRBV12-4|TRBJ2-7
CASSPPGTGGYEQYF
TGTGCCAGCAGCCCTCCCGGGACAGGGGGCTACGAGCAGTACTTC
>.|.|TRBV19|TRBJ2-5
CASSRTYQETQYF
TGTGCCAGTAGCAGAACGTACCAAGAGACCCAGTACTTC
>.|.|TRBV15|TRBJ1-2
CATSKGDKGYTF
TGTGCCACCAGCAAGGGCGATAAAGGCTACACCTTC
>few|TRBD1|TRBV4-1|TRBJ2-3
CASSHFGQGWVDTQYF
TGCGCCAGCAGCCACTTCGGACAGGGCTGGGTAGATACGCAGTATTTT
>few|TRBD2|TRBV7-6|TRBJ2-3
CASSDSGTDTQYF
TGTGCCAGCAGCGATAGCGGGACGGATACGCAGTATTTT
>.|.|TRBV7-8|TRBJ2-7
CASSLDTRYEQYF
TGTGCCAGCAGCTTAGACACCCGCTACGAGCAGTACTTC
>.|.|TRBV5-1|TRBJ2-1
CASSLRGEEQFF
TGCGCCAGCAGCTTGAGGGGGGAGGAGCAGTTCTTC
>many|.|TRBV10-3|TRBJ2-5
CAISERAGVETQYF
TGTGCCATCAGTGAACGGGCTGGGGTGGAGACCCAGTACTTC
>few|.|TRBV4-2|TRBJ2-7
CASSPNPRRQLGDEQYF
TGTGCCAGCAGCCCCAATCCCCGACGGCAGCTCGGGGACGAGCAGTACTTC
>.|.|TRBV6-5|TRBJ2-2
CASSPRTNTGELFF
TGTGCCAGCAGTCCCCGCACGAACACCGGGGAGCTGTTTTTT
>.|.|TRBV4-2|TRBJ2-7
CASSQVVGDSYEQYF
TGTGCCAGCAGCCAAGTAGTAGGGGACTCCTACGAGCAGTACTTC
>.|.|TRBV29-1|TRBJ2-2
CSVEDPGQNTGELFF
TGCAGCGTTGAAGATCCGGGACAGAACACCGGGGAGCTGTTTTTT
>few|TRBD2|TRBV6-2/TRBV6-3|TRBJ2-3
CASSYPGLAGDTQYF
TGTGCCAGCAGTTACCCGGGACTAGCGGGAGATACGCAGTATTTT
>.|.|TRBV19|TRBJ2-7
CASSSLEGSDYEQYF
TGTGCCAGTAGTAGCCTCGAGGGATCAGATTACGAGCAGTACTTC
>few|.|TRBV2|TRBJ1-2
CASSDEGYGYTF
TGTGCCAGCAGCGACGAGGGATATGGCTACACCTTC
>.|TRBD1|TRBV5-1|TRBJ1-2
CASSPGQGAHYGYTF
TGCGCCAGCAGCCCGGGACAGGGAGCCCACTATGGCTACACCTTC
>.|.|TRBV28|TRBJ2-7
CASSPSGLSSYEQYF
TGTGCCAGCAGTCCATCCGGCCTTAGCTCCTACGAGCAGTACTTC
>few|TRBD2|TRBV15|TRBJ2-3
CATSRDSLAGRDTQYF
TGTGCCACCAGCAGAGATTCACTAGCGGGAAGGGATACGCAGTATTTT
>.|.|TRBV7-8|TRBJ2-3
CASSYGTGMLLTDTQYF
TGTGCCAGCAGCTACGGAACCGGGATGTTACTTACAGATACGCAGTATTTT
>.|.|TRBV5-1|TRBJ2-2
CASSSTGYPGELFF
TGCGCCAGCAGCTCTACAGGGTATCCCGGGGAGCTGTTTTTT
>many|TRBD1|TRBV15|TRBJ2-7
CATSRNRDRGSEQYF
TGTGCCACCAGCAGGAACCGGGACAGGGGGAGCGAGCAGTACTTC
>.|.|TRBV6-2/TRBV6-3|TRBJ2-7
CASSRTPIYEQYF
TGTGCCAGCAGTCGGACCCCCATCTACGAGCAGTACTTC
>few|TRBD2|TRBV10-3|TRBJ2-5
CAISANTGTSGIRETQYF
TGTGCCATCAGTGCGAATACTGGGACTAGCGGGATTCGAGAGACCCAGTACTTC
>.|TRBD1|TRBV5-1|TRBJ2-3
CASSLEGTGGTDTQYF
TGCGCCAGCAGCTTGGAGGGGACAGGGGGCACAGATACGCAGTATTTT
>few|.|TRBV24-1|TRBJ2-1
CATSDGGAGSSYNEQFF
TGTGCCACCAGTGACGGCGGGGCAGGGAGCTCCTACAATGAGCAGTTCTTC
>.|TRBD1|TRBV7-9|TRBJ2-5
CASSSTGSIQETQYF
TGTGCCAGCAGTTCGACAGGGTCTATCCAAGAGACCCAGTACTTC
>.|.|TRBV4-1|TRBJ1-2
CASSQSLRNNYGYTF
TGCGCCAGCAGCCAATCGCTTCGCAATAACTATGGCTACACCTTC
>few|.|TRBV27|TRBJ2-5
CASSPPPGVVGQETQYF
TGTGCCAGCAGTCCTCCCCCGGGGGTAGTCGGCCAAGAGACCCAGTACTTC
>few|.|TRBV5-1|TRBJ1-5
CASSLAGMSNQPQHF
TGCGCCAGCAGCTTGGCTGGGATGAGCAATCAGCCCCAGCATTTT
>.|TRBD1|TRBV20-1|TRBJ1-6
CSARPQGAENSPLHF
TGCAGTGCTAGGCCCCAGGGGGCGGAAAATTCACCCCTCCACTTT
>few|.|TRBV6-6|TRBJ1-2
CATGHDNYGYTF
TGTGCCACGGGACACGACAACTATGGCTACACCTTC
>.|.|TRBV5-1|TRBJ1-6
CASSLAQSNNSPLHF
TGCGCCAGCAGCTTGGCCCAGAGCAATAATTCACCCCTCCACTTT
>.|.|TRBV27|TRBJ2-1
CASSLPGHYNEQFF
TGTGCCAGCAGTTTGCCGGGTCACTACAATGAGCAGTTCTTC
>.|TRBD1|TRBV5-5|TRBJ2-4
CASSLVGTGGESQYF
TGTGCCAGCAGCTTGGTGGGGACAGGGGGCGAAAGCCAGTACTTC
>few|.|TRBV20-1|TRBJ2-5
CSARDLIAVETQYF
TGCAGTGCTAGAGATCTGATAGCGGTAGAGACCCAGTACTTC
>.|.|TRBV9|TRBJ1-3
CASSAGADPRGGNTIYF
TGTGCCAGCAGCGCCGGGGCTGACCCCCGAGGGGGAAACACCATATATTTT
>few|.|TRBV2|TRBJ2-2
CATSQQNTGELFF
TGTGCCACCTCCCAGCAGAACACCGGGGAGCTGTTTTTT
>few|TRBD1|TRBV18|TRBJ1-2
CASSHAGGIYYGYTF
TGTGCCAGCTCACACGCAGGGGGGATTTACTATGGCTACACCTTC
>few|.|TRBV29-1|TRBJ2-1
CSVDAAYNEQFF
TGCAGCGTTGATGCGGCTTACAATGAGCAGTTCTTC
>few|.|TRBV20-1|TRBJ2-5
CSARGRVETQYF
TGCAGTGCTAGAGGTAGAGTGGAGACCCAGTACTTC
>many|TRBD2|TRBV5-1|TRBJ2-2
CASSAGLAGARNTGELFF
TGCGCCAGCAGCGCGGGACTAGCGGGGGCCCGAAACACCGGGGAGCTGTTTTTT
>.|.|TRBV9|TRBJ2-2
CASSVGSAGELFF
TGTGCCAGCAGCGTAGGATCGGCCGGGGAGCTGTTTTTT
>.|.|TRBV20-1|TRBJ2-2
CSARVLNTGELFF
TGCAGTGCTAGGGTCTTGAACACCGGGGAGCTGTTTTTT
>few|TRBD2|TRBV5-1|TRBJ2-1
CASSSGTSVNNEQFF
TGCGCCAGCAGCTCCGGGACTAGCGTAAACAATGAGCAGTTCTTC
>.|TRBD2|TRBV20-1|TRBJ2-7
CSANGRADEQYF
TGCAGTGCCAATGGGAGGGCAGACGAGCAGTACTTC
>few|.|TRBV5-5|TRBJ2-7
CASSFAGAATGEQYF
TGTGCCAGCAGCTTCGCCGGAGCGGCAACGGGGGAGCAGTACTTC
>few|.|TRBV4-1|TRBJ2-2
CASSQEDPAPGELFF
TGCGCCAGCAGCCAAGAAGACCCTGCGCCCGGGGAGCTGTTTTTT
>.|TRBD1|TRBV29-1|TRBJ2-2
CSVETGGSGELFF
TGCAGCGTTGAGACAGGGGGCTCCGGGGAGCTGTTTTTT
>few|.|TRBV9|TRBJ1-1
CASSVDIQNTEAFF
TGTGCCAGCAGCGTAGACATTCAGAACACTGAAGCTTTCTTT
>.|.|TRBV10-3|TRBJ1-2
CAISESEVSSNYGYTF
TGTGCCATCAGTGAGTCGGAGGTATCATCTAACTATGGCTACACCTTC
>many|.|TRBV27|TRBJ2-3
CASSPGTDTQYF
TGTGCCAGCAGCCCCGGCACAGATACGCAGTATTTT
>few|.|TRBV12-3/TRBV12-4|TRBJ2-3
CASRRGTDTQYF
TGTGCCAGCAGAAGAGGCACAGATACGCAGTATTTT